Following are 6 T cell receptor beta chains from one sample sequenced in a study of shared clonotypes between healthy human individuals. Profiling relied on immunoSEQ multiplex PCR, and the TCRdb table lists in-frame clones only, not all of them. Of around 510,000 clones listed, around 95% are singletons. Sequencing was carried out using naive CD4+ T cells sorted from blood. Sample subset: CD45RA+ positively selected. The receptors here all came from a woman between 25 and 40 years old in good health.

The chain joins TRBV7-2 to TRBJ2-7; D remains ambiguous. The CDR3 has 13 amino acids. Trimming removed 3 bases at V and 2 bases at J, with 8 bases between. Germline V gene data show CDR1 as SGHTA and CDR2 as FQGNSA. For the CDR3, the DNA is TGTGCCAGCAGCTTCGAGGCAGCCTACGAGCAGTACTTC. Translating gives CASSFEAAYEQYF.

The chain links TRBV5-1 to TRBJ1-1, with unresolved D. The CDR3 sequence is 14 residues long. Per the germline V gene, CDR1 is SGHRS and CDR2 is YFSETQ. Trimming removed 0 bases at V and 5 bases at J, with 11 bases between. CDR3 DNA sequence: TGCGCCAGCAGCTTGGGGGAGGTCGGGACTGAAGCTTTCTTT. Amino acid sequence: CASSLGEVGTEAFF.

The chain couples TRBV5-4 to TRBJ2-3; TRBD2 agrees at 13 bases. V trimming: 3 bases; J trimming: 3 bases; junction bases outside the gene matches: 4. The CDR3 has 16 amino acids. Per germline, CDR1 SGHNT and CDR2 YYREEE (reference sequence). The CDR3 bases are TGTGCCAGCAGCTCCGGACTAGCGGGAGTAACAGATACGCAGTATTTT. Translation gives CASSSGLAGVTDTQYF. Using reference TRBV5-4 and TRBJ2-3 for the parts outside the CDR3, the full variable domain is ETGVTQSPTHLIKTRGQQVTLRCSSQSGHNTVSWYQQALGQGPQFIFQYYREEENGRGNFPPRFSGLQFPNYSSELNVNALELDDSALYLCASSSGLAGVTDTQYFGPGTRLTVL.

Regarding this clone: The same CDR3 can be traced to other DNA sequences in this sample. The CDR3 reads CASSLTSYEQYF. The DNA of the CDR3 is TGTGCCAGCAGCCTTACCTCCTACGAGCAGTACTTC. The V and J genes are TRBV28 and TRBJ2-7; D gene uncertain. Germline CDR1 MDHEN, CDR2 SYDVKM. The CDR3 is made up of 12 amino acids. The V gene lost 6 bases and the J gene lost 0 bases, with 6 bases spanning the gap.

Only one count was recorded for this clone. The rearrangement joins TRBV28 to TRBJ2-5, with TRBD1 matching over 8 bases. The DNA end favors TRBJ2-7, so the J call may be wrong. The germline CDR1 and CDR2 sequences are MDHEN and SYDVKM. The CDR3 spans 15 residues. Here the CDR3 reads CASRYHRGEAYEQYF. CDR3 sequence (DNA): TGTGCCAGCAGGTATCACAGGGGGGAGGCCTACGAGCAGTACTTC.

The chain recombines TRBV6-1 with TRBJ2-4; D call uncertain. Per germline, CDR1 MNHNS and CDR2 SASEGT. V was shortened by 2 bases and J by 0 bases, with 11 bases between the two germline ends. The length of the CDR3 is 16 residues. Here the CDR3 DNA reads TGTGCCAGCAGTGAACTTTCACACCTAGCCAAAAACATTCAGTACTTC. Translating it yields CASSELSHLAKNIQYF.